Listed below are T cell receptor beta chains from one sample, sequenced in a study of blood T cell repertoires in COVID-19. The repertoire was sequenced with immunoSEQ multiplex PCR; TCRdb's copy has only in-frame clones and lacks some. The table lists about 120,000 clones, 85% to 90% of them singletons. The sequenced sample was peripheral blood. These receptors came from a woman between 50 and 59 years old with acute or convalescent COVID-19. CDR3s include the opening cysteine and the closing phenylalanine or tryptophan. D genes are given only for firm matches. A clone size is listed for some rows: how often the clone was seen (once, few, many), or a class if it is expanded.

v_gene: TRBV6-5; abundance: -; d_gene: -; j_gene: TRBJ1-6; CDR3aa: CASSSRGDGDNSPLHF; CDR3nt: TGTGCCAGCAGTTCCAGGGGAGACGGAGATAATTCACCCCTCCACTTT
v_gene: TRBV4-2; abundance: -; d_gene: TRBD2; j_gene: TRBJ2-7; CDR3aa: CASSQVSGTSVYEQYF; CDR3nt: TGTGCCAGCAGCCAAGTCTCCGGGACTAGCGTTTACGAGCAGTACTTC
v_gene: TRBV7-2; abundance: -; d_gene: -; j_gene: TRBJ1-2; CDR3aa: CASSLTQTVLNYGYTF; CDR3nt: TGTGCCAGCAGCTTAACCCAGACAGTTTTAAACTATGGCTACACCTTC
v_gene: TRBV9; abundance: -; d_gene: -; j_gene: TRBJ2-7; CDR3aa: CASSRDTRYEQYF; CDR3nt: TGTGCCAGCAGCCGGGACACGCGCTACGAGCAGTACTTC
v_gene: TRBV11-2; abundance: -; d_gene: -; j_gene: TRBJ2-7; CDR3aa: CASSSTLEGYEQYF; CDR3nt: TGTGCCAGCAGCTCTACCCTGGAGGGGTACGAGCAGTACTTC
v_gene: TRBV27; abundance: once; d_gene: TRBD1; j_gene: TRBJ1-5; CDR3aa: CASRSGQNSNQPQHF; CDR3nt: TGTGCCAGCAGGTCGGGACAGAATAGCAATCAGCCCCAGCATTTT
v_gene: TRBV19; abundance: -; d_gene: -; j_gene: TRBJ1-5; CDR3aa: CASSIVQVRNQPQHF; CDR3nt: TGTGCCAGTAGTATTGTCCAGGTTCGCAATCAGCCCCAGCATTTT
v_gene: TRBV3-1/TRBV3-2; abundance: few; d_gene: -; j_gene: TRBJ1-6; CDR3aa: CASSQSGRGTDSPLHF; CDR3nt: TGTGCCAGCAGCCAATCGGGCAGGGGAACCGATTCACCCCTCCACTTT
v_gene: TRBV7-8; abundance: -; d_gene: -; j_gene: TRBJ2-1; CDR3aa: CASSLRTGIEQFF; CDR3nt: TGTGCCAGCAGCCTCCGTACTGGTATTGAGCAGTTCTTC
v_gene: TRBV2; abundance: -; d_gene: -; j_gene: TRBJ1-6; CDR3aa: CASSQGLVFGSPLHF; CDR3nt: TGTGCCAGCAGCCAGGGTCTCGTTTTCGGTTCACCCCTCCACTTT
v_gene: TRBV15; abundance: -; d_gene: -; j_gene: TRBJ2-3; CDR3aa: CATSRADSSTDTQYF; CDR3nt: TGTGCCACCAGCAGAGCCGACAGTAGCACAGATACGCAGTATTTT
v_gene: TRBV5-4; abundance: -; d_gene: -; j_gene: TRBJ1-2; CDR3aa: CASSLPGYGYTF; CDR3nt: TGTGCCAGCAGCTTGCCAGGGTATGGCTACACCTTC
v_gene: TRBV5-1; abundance: few; d_gene: TRBD1; j_gene: TRBJ1-1; CDR3aa: CASSSGTGGSEAFF; CDR3nt: TGCGCCAGCAGCTCGGGGACAGGGGGCTCTGAAGCTTTCTTT
v_gene: TRBV5-6; abundance: -; d_gene: TRBD2; j_gene: TRBJ2-3; CDR3aa: CASSLGGRADTQYF; CDR3nt: TGTGCCAGCAGCTTGGGCGGGAGGGCAGATACGCAGTATTTT
v_gene: TRBV3-1/TRBV3-2; abundance: -; d_gene: -; j_gene: TRBJ1-4; CDR3aa: CASSQGRVGSLLFF; CDR3nt: TGTGCCAGCAGCCAAGGAAGGGTTGGGAGCCTACTGTTTTTT
v_gene: TRBV11-2; abundance: -; d_gene: TRBD2; j_gene: TRBJ2-1; CDR3aa: CASSLASGGRASYNEQFF; CDR3nt: TGTGCCAGCAGCTTAGCCTCGGGCGGGAGGGCCTCCTACAATGAGCAGTTCTTC
v_gene: TRBV5-1; abundance: -; d_gene: TRBD2; j_gene: TRBJ2-1; CDR3aa: CASSLAAGGAYNEQFF; CDR3nt: TGCGCCAGCAGCTTGGCGGCTGGGGGGGCCTACAATGAGCAGTTCTTC
v_gene: TRBV27; abundance: -; d_gene: -; j_gene: TRBJ1-1; CDR3aa: CASSLGTSGDTEAFF; CDR3nt: TGTGCCAGCAGTTTAGGGACAAGCGGCGACACTGAAGCTTTCTTT
v_gene: TRBV4-3; abundance: -; d_gene: TRBD2; j_gene: TRBJ2-1; CDR3aa: CASSPGLAGVGEQFF; CDR3nt: TGCGCCAGCAGCCCGGGACTAGCGGGAGTGGGTGAGCAGTTCTTC
v_gene: TRBV6-5; abundance: -; d_gene: TRBD2; j_gene: TRBJ2-2; CDR3aa: CASSYQERGSTGELFF; CDR3nt: TGTGCCAGCAGTTACCAGGAGCGGGGATCCACCGGGGAGCTGTTTTTT
v_gene: TRBV7-2; abundance: -; d_gene: -; j_gene: TRBJ1-4; CDR3aa: CASSLAARGSHRAEKLFF; CDR3nt: TGTGCCAGCAGCTTAGCGGCCAGAGGGTCTCATCGTGCTGAAAAACTGTTTTTT
v_gene: TRBV28; abundance: -; d_gene: -; j_gene: TRBJ2-7; CDR3aa: CASSLVGGANEQYF; CDR3nt: TGTGCCAGCAGCCTCGTGGGGGGGGCGAACGAGCAGTACTTC
v_gene: TRBV27; abundance: -; d_gene: -; j_gene: TRBJ1-6; CDR3aa: CASSFGGSYNSPLHF; CDR3nt: TGTGCCAGCAGTTTCGGGGGCTCCTATAATTCACCCCTCCACTTT
v_gene: TRBV5-1; abundance: few; d_gene: TRBD1; j_gene: TRBJ1-4; CDR3aa: CASSSQGAREKLFF; CDR3nt: TGCGCCAGCAGCTCGCAGGGGGCGCGTGAAAAACTGTTTTTT
v_gene: TRBV6-5; abundance: -; d_gene: TRBD1; j_gene: TRBJ1-2; CDR3aa: CASTRTGGEGYFF; CDR3nt: TGTGCCAGCACCCGGACAGGGGGAGAGGGGTACTTCTTC
v_gene: TRBV11-2; abundance: -; d_gene: -; j_gene: TRBJ2-7; CDR3aa: CASSLDAGSPYEQYF; CDR3nt: TGTGCCAGCAGCTTAGATGCGGGGTCCCCCTACGAGCAGTACTTC
v_gene: TRBV9; abundance: -; d_gene: -; j_gene: TRBJ1-1; CDR3aa: CASSTRWNTEAFF; CDR3nt: TGTGCCAGCAGCACCCGGTGGAACACTGAAGCTTTCTTT
v_gene: TRBV5-1; abundance: -; d_gene: -; j_gene: TRBJ1-1; CDR3aa: CASSRGVVTEAFF; CDR3nt: TGCGCCAGCAGCCGGGGGGTTGTGACTGAAGCTTTCTTT
v_gene: TRBV18; abundance: once; d_gene: -; j_gene: TRBJ1-5; CDR3aa: CASSFSRGSNQPQHF; CDR3nt: TGTGCCAGCTCATTCTCCAGGGGCTCCAATCAGCCCCAGCATTTT
v_gene: TRBV3-1/TRBV3-2; abundance: -; d_gene: -; j_gene: TRBJ2-3; CDR3aa: CASSQGVEYTDTQYF; CDR3nt: TGTGCCAGCAGCCAAGGGGTGGAGTACACAGATACGCAGTATTTT
v_gene: TRBV5-6; abundance: -; d_gene: -; j_gene: TRBJ2-5; CDR3aa: CASSLIGHEETQYF; CDR3nt: TGTGCCAGCAGCTTGATTGGACACGAAGAGACCCAGTACTTC
v_gene: TRBV6-5; abundance: few; d_gene: TRBD2; j_gene: TRBJ2-5; CDR3aa: CASTSGRGGQETQYF; CDR3nt: TGTGCCAGCACTAGCGGGAGAGGAGGGCAAGAGACCCAGTACTTC
v_gene: TRBV9; abundance: -; d_gene: TRBD1; j_gene: TRBJ2-7; CDR3aa: CASSRTGKVRSYEQYF; CDR3nt: TGTGCCAGCAGCCGGACAGGGAAGGTTCGGTCCTACGAGCAGTACTTC
v_gene: TRBV12-3/TRBV12-4; abundance: -; d_gene: -; j_gene: TRBJ1-2; CDR3aa: CASTLGLGYTF; CDR3nt: TGTGCCAGCACCCTTGGGCTCGGCTACACCTTC
v_gene: TRBV7-2; abundance: few; d_gene: TRBD1; j_gene: TRBJ1-5; CDR3aa: CASSLEGQFNQPQHF; CDR3nt: TGTGCCAGCAGCTTAGAGGGACAGTTCAATCAGCCCCAGCATTTT
v_gene: TRBV4-1; abundance: -; d_gene: -; j_gene: TRBJ1-1; CDR3aa: CASSLSIARDTEAFF; CDR3nt: TGCGCCAGCAGCCTCTCTATCGCCCGGGACACTGAAGCTTTCTTT
v_gene: TRBV11-3; abundance: once; d_gene: -; j_gene: TRBJ1-2; CDR3aa: CASSLDRGFTYGYTF; CDR3nt: TGTGCCAGCAGCTTAGATAGAGGCTTCACATATGGCTACACCTTC
v_gene: TRBV7-3; abundance: few; d_gene: -; j_gene: TRBJ1-1; CDR3aa: CASSLNVRRGQNTEAFF; CDR3nt: TGTGCCAGCAGCTTAAACGTCCGCAGGGGCCAGAACACTGAAGCTTTCTTT
v_gene: TRBV6-2/TRBV6-3; abundance: -; d_gene: -; j_gene: TRBJ1-1; CDR3aa: CASSQTSGVNTEAFF; CDR3nt: TGTGCCAGCAGTCAAACATCGGGGGTGAACACTGAAGCTTTCTTT